Following are 3 T cell receptor beta chains from one sample sequenced in a study of shared clonotypes between healthy human individuals. Method: immunoSEQ multiplex PCR; TCRdb's copy keeps in-frame clones and lacks some. The table has fewer than 850,000 clones, roughly 96% seen once. Naive CD8 cells comprised CD45RO-negative, CCR7-positively selected cells, excluding terminally differentiated effector memory CD45RA+ cells. The sample was naive CD8+ T cells sorted from blood. These receptors all come from a man aged 25 to 40 in good health.

This chain links TRBV27 with TRBJ1-4; D not resolved. The ends were cut back, 4 bases at V and 4 bases at J, with 13 bases in the middle. This CDR3 has 15 residues. The V gene's germline CDR1 is MNHEY and CDR2 SMNVEV (reference sequence). CDR3 sequence reads: CASSSDGRVNEKLFF. Here the CDR3 DNA reads TGTGCCAGCAGTTCAGACGGCCGTGTTAATGAAAAACTGTTTTTT. The variable domain in full, with the rest retrieved from reference TRBV27 and TRBJ1-4, is EAQVTQNPRYLITVTGKKLTVTCSQNMNHEYMSWYRQDPGLGLRQIYYSMNVEVTDKGDVPEGYKVSRKEKRNFPLILESPSPNQTSLYFCASSSDGRVNEKLFFGSGTQLSVL.

The V call is TRBV15, the J call TRBJ1-2, with a weak D call TRBD1 (5 bases). V lost 7 bases, J lost 3 bases, and 12 bases lay in between. This CDR3 region has 13 residues. Germline CDR1 reads LNHNV; CDR2 reads YYDKDF (reference sequence). In DNA form, the CDR3 reads TGTGCCACCACGTCCGGGGACTACTATGGCTACACCTTC. Its translation: CATTSGDYYGYTF.

The chain links TRBV19 to TRBJ2-1; D gene unclear. This CDR3 spans 15 amino acids. In germline, CDR1 is LNHDA, CDR2 SQIVND (reference sequence). V was pared by 3 bases and J by 4 bases, with 13 bases between. The CDR3 bases are TGTGCCAGTAGTATTTCAGAGCTCCTTTACAATGAGCAGTTCTTC. Translating it yields CASSISELLYNEQFF.